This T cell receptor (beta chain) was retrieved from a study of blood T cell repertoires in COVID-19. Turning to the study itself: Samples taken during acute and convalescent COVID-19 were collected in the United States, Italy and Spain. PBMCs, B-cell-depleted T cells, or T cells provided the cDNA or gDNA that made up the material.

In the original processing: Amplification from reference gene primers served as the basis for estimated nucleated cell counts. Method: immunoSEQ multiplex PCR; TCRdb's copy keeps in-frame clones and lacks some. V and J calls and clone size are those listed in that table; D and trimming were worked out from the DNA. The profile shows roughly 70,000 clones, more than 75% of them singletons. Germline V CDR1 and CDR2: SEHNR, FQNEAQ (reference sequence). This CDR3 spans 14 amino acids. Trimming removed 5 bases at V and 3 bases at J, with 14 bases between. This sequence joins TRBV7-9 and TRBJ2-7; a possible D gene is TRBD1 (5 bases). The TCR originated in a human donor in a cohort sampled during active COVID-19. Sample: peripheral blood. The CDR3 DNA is TGTGCCAGCAGCCCTCCCCTAGACAGCTACGAGCAGTACTTC. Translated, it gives CASSPPLDSYEQYF. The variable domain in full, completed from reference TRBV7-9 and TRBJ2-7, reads DTGVSQNPRHKITKRGQNVTFRCDPISEHNRLYWYRQTLGQGPEFLTYFQNEAQLEKSRLLSDRFSAERPKGSFSTLEIQRTEQGDSAMYLCASSPPLDSYEQYFGPGTRLTVT.